Presented here are 10 T cell receptor beta chains from one specimen sequenced in a study of shared clonotypes between healthy human individuals. Clones were read by immunoSEQ multiplex PCR, and TCRdb kept only the in-frame ones, dropping some. The sample comprises millions of clones, over 85% of which are singletons, and 0.11% to 0.15% rests with the top ten. Sequencing used naive CD4+ T cells sorted from blood. Subset described: CD45RA+ positively selected. All receptors come from a man aged 18 to 29 in good health.

CDR3 in DNA: TGTGCCAGTGGGGACAGGGGGCGCTCTGGAAACACCATATATTTT. The encoded protein is CASGDRGRSGNTIYF. The chain links TRBV4-2 to TRBJ1-3; 12 nucleotides align to TRBD1. J lost 0 bases, V lost 9 bases, and 3 bases had no gene match. CDR1 LGHNA and CDR2 YNFKEQ come from the germline V gene. The CDR3 totals 15 residues.

The chain joins TRBV6-1 to TRBJ2-5; 12 nucleotides match TRBD2. The J segment lost 10 bases and the V segment lost 1 base, leaving 7 bases of the junction unmatched. Germline V CDR1 and CDR2: MNHNS, SASEGT. CDR3 size: 15 residues. The CDR3 DNA is TGTGCCAGCAGTGAAGGGTCTAGCGGGAGGGTGATCCAGTACTTC. It encodes CASSEGSSGRVIQYF.

In the case of this clone: Distinct nucleotide sequences in the sample also encode this CDR3. This chain connects TRBV5-1 to TRBJ2-5; TRBD1 matches at 7 bases. This CDR3 comprises 13 residues. After removal of 4 bases from V and 5 bases from J, the junction contained 5 bases not matched to a gene. CDR1 and CDR2 (germline): SGHRS, YFSETQ. CDR3 DNA sequence: TGCGCCAGCAGCCCGGGACAGAAGGAGACCCAGTACTTC. Amino acids: CASSPGQKETQYF.

CDR3 amino acids: CASTTFGQQETQYF. The CDR3 DNA reads TGTGCCAGCACCACGTTCGGACAGCAAGAGACCCAGTACTTC. This sequence joins TRBV2 and TRBJ2-5; maybe TRBD1 (6 bases). Germline CDR1 and CDR2: SNHLY and FYNNEI. CDR3 length: 14 residues. V lost 7 bases and J 2 bases, leaving 14 bases between the germline ends.

For this clone: The sample holds other DNA sequences that translate to the same CDR3. This chain connects TRBV5-1 to TRBJ1-1, with 7 bases aligning to TRBD1. This CDR3 has 14 amino acids. The V gene end was trimmed by 4 bases and the J gene end by 5 bases; junction bases not matched to a gene: 8. Germline V gene lookup returns CDR1 SGHRS and CDR2 YFSETQ. CDR3 DNA sequence: TGCGCCAGCAGCCTCGGACAGGTTAATACTGAAGCTTTCTTT. This encodes CASSLGQVNTEAFF.

The chain employs TRBV25-1 and TRBJ1-2; D is undetermined. Germline assignment: CDR1 MGHDK and CDR2 SYGVNS. The length of the CDR3 is 12 residues. Between the trimmed V and J ends, which lost 6 bases and 4 bases, there was a span of 9 bases. The CDR3 DNA reads as TGTGCCAGCAGCAGTGTTGGCTATGGCTACACCTTC. This sequence encodes CASSSVGYGYTF.

The rearrangement links TRBV28 to TRBJ1-2; D perhaps matches TRBD1 (5 bases). The V gene's germline CDR1 is MDHEN and CDR2 SYDVKM. The CDR3 consists of 12 residues. V was cut by 1 base and J by 8 bases, with 8 bases left in between. The CDR3 loop is CASSLLGAGYTF. The CDR3 region has the DNA TGTGCCAGCAGTTTATTAGGGGCCGGCTACACCTTC.

Concerning this clone: Different DNA sequences within this sample yield the same CDR3. The CDR3 is CASSPSGQGTGELFF. The CDR3 DNA reads TGCGCCAGCAGCCCTAGCGGACAGGGCACCGGGGAGCTGTTTTTT. This chain uses TRBV5-1 with TRBJ2-2, with a weak D call TRBD1 (8 bases). The CDR3 consists of 15 residues. Germline loops: CDR1 SGHRS, CDR2 YFSETQ. Between the trimmed V and J ends, which lost 4 bases and 4 bases, there was a span of 14 bases.

This clone showed up just a few times. This chain uses TRBV6-6 with TRBJ1-1; D is ambiguous. The V gene lost 3 bases and the J gene lost 10 bases, with 9 bases spanning the gap. CDR3 length: 11 residues. Germline CDR1 is MNHNY and CDR2 is SVGAGI (reference sequence). The CDR3 DNA follows: TGTGCCAGCAGTTATAGAGTCGCAGCTTTCTTT. Translation gives CASSYRVAAFF.

The rearrangement links TRBV5-4 to TRBJ2-7; D might be TRBD1 or TRBD2, each matching 5 bases. The CDR3 is 13 residues long. CDR1 and CDR2 (germline): SGHNT, YYREEE (reference sequence). Trimming stripped 4 bases from V and 7 bases from J, with 15 bases between. CDR3 DNA: TGTGCCAGCAGCCCTGGGGGATTCGGGGAGCAGTACTTC. Encoded protein: CASSPGGFGEQYF. Supplemented by reference TRBV5-4 and TRBJ2-7, the full variable domain reads ETGVTQSPTHLIKTRGQQVTLRCSSQSGHNTVSWYQQALGQGPQFIFQYYREEENGRGNFPPRFSGLQFPNYSSELNVNALELDDSALYLCASSPGGFGEQYFGPGTRLTVT.